This entry features one TCR beta chain sequence. The data are from a study of cytomegalovirus exposure and HLA in healthy donors. Germline V lookup: CDR1 LNHDA, CDR2 SQIVND (reference sequence). There are 14 residues in the CDR3. With 9 bases clipped from V and 2 bases from J, the junction kept 6 bases outside the gene matches. PCR used 60 Vbeta primers and 13 Jbeta primers. Method: immunoSEQ multiplex PCR; TCRdb's copy keeps in-frame clones and lacks some. The sample holds 150,000 to 250,000 clones, 79% seen once. The receptor was derived from a girl under 18 in good health and CMV-seropositive. Sequences were obtained from PBMCs. The chain couples TRBV19 to TRBJ1-2; TRBD1 aligns across 10 bases. The CDR3: CASNPGQGNYGYTF. The CDR3 region has the DNA TGTGCCAGCAATCCGGGACAGGGGAACTATGGCTACACCTTC.